The clone carrying this TCR beta chain was seen a few times. Antigen: not known. The sample comes from a study of T cells in Graves' hyperthyroidism and ophthalmopathy. Study findings and constraints: Most thyroid clonotypes that were expanded above 0.001 also turned up in blood.

Diagnosis rested on symptoms, serum thyroxine and TRAb, thyroid ultrasound, and orbital computed tomography. Isolation of PBMCs was performed on 8.5 to 10 ml fresh peripheral blood. Germline lookup yields CDR1 KGHDR and CDR2 SFDVKD. The CDR3 has 15 amino acids. J gave up 9 bases and V 3 bases, and 5 bases lay outside the gene matches. Researchers amplified the TCR beta CDR3 regions from RNA transcripts. The HTBI primer set was used in a first-round RT-PCR of the TCR CDR3. TCRdb analysed the multiplex PCR reads with MiXCR anew, one entry per CDR3 protein. The sample holds 380,000 or so distinct CDR3 sequences, approximately 15% seen once.

The specimen sequenced was blood. The clonotype originates from a woman between 25 and 40 years old with Graves' hyperthyroidism. The chain uses TRBV24-1 and TRBJ1-6; 9 bases align to TRBD1. CDR3 coding DNA: TGTGCCACCAGTGATAGGGACAGGGTCGCTTCACCCCTCCACTTT. The encoded protein is CATSDRDRVASPLHF.